The 15 T cell receptor beta chains in this list originate from one sample, sequenced in a study of cytomegalovirus exposure and HLA in healthy donors. PCR was performed using 60 Vbeta and 13 Jbeta primers. TCRdb's table, derived via immunoSEQ multiplex PCR, lists solely in-frame clones and lacks some. Its table records about 130,000 clones. The sequenced material came from PBMCs. These TCRs come from a man younger than 35 in good health and CMV-seronegative.

CDR3 loop: CATSSPSSYNEQFF. DNA of the CDR3: TGTGCCACCAGCAGCCCCAGCTCCTACAATGAGCAGTTCTTC. The chain recombines TRBV15 with TRBJ2-1; D call uncertain. The CDR3 sequence is 14 residues long. Trimming removed 3 bases at V and 0 bases at J, with 6 bases between. CDR1 and CDR2 from the germline V gene are LNHNV and YYDKDF (reference sequence).

The chain has TRBV4-1 and TRBJ1-1; a possible D gene is TRBD1 (6 bases). Per the germline V gene, CDR1 is MGHRA and CDR2 is YSYEKL. V lost 3 bases, J lost 9 bases, and 14 bases lay in between. This CDR3 is 13 amino acids long. In nucleotides, the CDR3 is TGCGCCAGCAGCCACCTACAGGGAGACCAAGCTTTCTTT. Translated: CASSHLQGDQAFF.

The gene calls are TRBV7-9 and TRBJ2-3; 10 nucleotides align to TRBD2. V lost 3 bases and J lost 2; bases outside the gene matches: 5. This CDR3 region has 16 residues. CDR1 is SEHNR and CDR2 is FQNEAQ in the germline V gene (reference sequence). CDR3 amino acids: CASSFPTSGFTDTQYF. CDR3 coding DNA: TGTGCCAGCAGCTTTCCGACTAGCGGGTTCACAGATACGCAGTATTTT.

This sequence joins TRBV6-5 and TRBJ1-5, with 8 bases matching TRBD1. The germline CDR1 and CDR2 sequences are MNHEY and SVGAGI. After removal of 0 bases from V and 3 bases from J, the junction contained 1 base not matched to a gene. The length of the CDR3 is 15 residues. The CDR3 spells CASSYSGQDNQPQHF. The CDR3, as DNA: TGTGCCAGCAGTTACTCGGGACAGGACAATCAGCCCCAGCATTTT.

The J gene is TRBJ2-1, the V gene TRBV6-5; weak D call: TRBD2 (5 bases). Trimming left V 6 bases short and J 5 bases short, with 14 bases between. This CDR3 has 14 residues. The V gene's germline CDR1 is MNHEY and CDR2 SVGAGI. The CDR3 bases are TGTGCCAGCAGAGCCGCGGGCATAAACAATGAGCAGTTCTTC. This gives the protein CASRAAGINNEQFF.

The chain recombines TRBV19 with TRBJ1-2, with TRBD1 identical over 9 bases. The CDR3 consists of 13 residues. Germline V gives CDR1 LNHDA, CDR2 SQIVND (reference sequence). The J segment lost 4 bases and the V segment lost 10 bases, leaving 7 bases of the junction unmatched. DNA of the CDR3: TGTGCCATACAGGGACAGGGAGGCTATGGCTACACCTTC. This gives the protein CAIQGQGGYGYTF.

The gene calls are TRBV20-1 and TRBJ2-5, with D maybe TRBD2 (5 bases). The germline CDR1 and CDR2 sequences are DFQATT and SNEGSKA (reference sequence). The CDR3 is 11 residues long. The CDR3 sequence is CSGDYATTQYF. The DNA for the CDR3 is TGCAGCGGCGACTACGCTACGACCCAGTACTTC.

The chain joins TRBV7-3 to TRBJ1-1; TRBD1 might be the D (5 bases). Germline V gene lookup returns CDR1 SGHTA and CDR2 FQGTGA. This CDR3 is built from 14 residues. Trimming left V 5 bases short and J 1 base short, with 11 bases between. The CDR3 here is CASSLGRGNTEAFF. CDR3 in DNA: TGTGCCAGCAGCCTAGGGAGGGGGAACACTGAAGCTTTCTTT.

The V gene is TRBV9, the J gene TRBJ2-5; 7 bases are a match to TRBD2. The J call is doubtful: the DNA matches TRBJ2-7 better. CDR3 length equals 15 residues. Germline CDR1 reads SGDLS; CDR2 reads YYNGEE. The CDR3 spells CASSAGGYAEDEQYF. CDR3 DNA sequence: TGTGCCAGCAGCGCGGGAGGCTACGCAGAGGACGAGCAGTACTTC.

V gene TRBV28 combines with J gene TRBJ1-3, with a weak D call TRBD1 (6 bases). Looked up from germline, CDR1 is MDHEN and CDR2 is SYDVKM. The CDR3 spans 16 residues. Trimming removed 10 bases from V and 0 bases from J, with 19 bases in between. In DNA form, the CDR3 reads TGTGCCACCCACTTCCCGGGACAAGCCTCTGGAAACACCATATATTTT. Its protein product is CATHFPGQASGNTIYF.

This chain uses TRBV13 with TRBJ2-7; D gene unclear. CDR1 is PRHDT and CDR2 is FYEKMQ in the germline V gene (reference sequence). The CDR3 has 11 residues. With 5 bases removed from V and 3 bases from J, the gap between germline ends came to 5 bases. CDR3 region: CASSLNYEQYF. Here the CDR3 DNA reads TGTGCCAGCAGCCTAAACTACGAGCAGTACTTC.

The rearrangement joins TRBV5-1 to TRBJ2-7, with 11 positions matching TRBD2. V trimming: 0 bases; J trimming: 3 bases; junction bases outside the gene matches: 5. Germline CDR1 SGHRS, CDR2 YFSETQ. The CDR3 runs 16 residues. The CDR3 is CASSLVVAGGYYEQYF. The CDR3 DNA follows: TGCGCCAGCAGCTTGGTTGTAGCGGGGGGGTACTACGAGCAGTACTTC.

The rearrangement joins TRBV2 to TRBJ1-1; D is unclear. Germline V gene sequence: CDR1 SNHLY, CDR2 FYNNEI. The CDR3 has 13 amino acids. The V and J ends lost 2 bases and 3 bases respectively, with 7 bases between them. The CDR3 protein is CASSELGDTEAFF. The CDR3 coding sequence is TGTGCCAGCAGTGAACTCGGGGACACTGAAGCTTTCTTT.

This sequence joins TRBV5-1 and TRBJ1-1; D gene unclear. The V end was cut by 0 bases, the J end by 8 bases, with 11 bases between. Germline loops: CDR1 SGHRS, CDR2 YFSETQ. The CDR3 length is 13 residues. In DNA, the CDR3 is TGCGCCAGCAGCTTGGCCGAGAGGCGGGAAGCTTTCTTT. Protein: CASSLAERREAFF.

V is TRBV27 and J is TRBJ2-7; perhaps TRBD2 as D (5 bases). Trimming removed 5 bases from V and 6 bases from J, with 20 bases in between. There are 15 residues in the CDR3. Germline CDR1 is MNHEY and CDR2 is SMNVEV (reference sequence). CDR3 amino acids: CASSPLLALQSEQYF. CDR3 sequence (DNA): TGTGCCAGCAGTCCCCTGCTAGCCCTACAGAGCGAGCAGTACTTC.